This TCR beta chain was sequenced for a study of response to subunit inactivated influenza vaccine. The CDR3 is 13 amino acids. Looked up from germline, CDR1 is SQVTM and CDR2 is ANQGSEA. This clonotype has a handful of counts. Its antigen is not identified. The junction departs from germline at one end; a sequencing error may be responsible. Study-wide results and limits: The study's authors posited that every seasonal influenza vaccination enlists few new T cells.

TCRdb re-analysed the RT-PCR reads in MiXCR, keeping a single row per CDR3 protein. Of some 500,000 distinct CDR3 sequences in the sample, over 25% were seen once. The specimen was CD4+ T cells sorted from PBMCs, collected around 5 days after vaccination. The sequence came from a man in his fifties or sixties who received an inactivated influenza vaccine. V usage is TRBV29-1 and J usage is TRBJ1-2, with D maybe TRBD1 (5 bases). The CDR3 loop reads CSVEDLQGSPRGF. As DNA, the CDR3 is TGCAGCGTTGAAGATCTTCAGGGTAGTCCCCGGGGCTTC.